Listed below are T cell receptor beta chains from one sample, sequenced in a study of long-term antiretroviral therapy in people with HIV. Some clones are missing from TCRdb's copy, which holds only in-frame ones; the method was immunoSEQ multiplex PCR. The repertoire includes 15,000 to 20,000 clones, around 80% of them detected once, and approximately 8.4% sits in the top ten. The starting material was unsorted PBMCs, obtained 0.1 years after starting antiretroviral therapy. The source is a man in his late teens or twenties with HIV. CDR3s include the opening cysteine and the closing phenylalanine or tryptophan. A D gene is named only where the DNA matches it firmly. Clone size is stated in some rows and not others, as once, few, many or a class when expanded.

DNA	CDR3	size	D	V	J
TGTGCCAGCAGCTTGGGTAGCGGGGGGGCCATCACCGGGGAGCTGTTTTTT	CASSLGSGGAITGELFF	.	TRBD2	TRBV5-4	TRBJ2-2
TGTGCCAGCAGCTTGGGACTAGCGAGAGAGCAGTACTTC	CASSLGLAREQYF	.	TRBD2	TRBV7-2	TRBJ2-7
TGTGCCAGCAGCTTTACTAGCGGTCTTACCTACGAGCAGTACTTC	CASSFTSGLTYEQYF	.	TRBD2	TRBV5-4	TRBJ2-7
TGTGCCACCAGCAGAGGTGAGGGGCCCGGGGGCAATCAGCCCCAGCATTTT	CATSRGEGPGGNQPQHF	.	.	TRBV15	TRBJ1-5
TGTGCCAGCAGCTTAGTCGGGGGAAAGGCGGCTTTCTTT	CASSLVGGKAAFF	.	.	TRBV7-2	TRBJ1-1
TGTGCCAGCTCACCCCGGGTTCAAGGAGGTCAGCCCCAGCATTTT	CASSPRVQGGQPQHF	.	.	TRBV18	TRBJ1-5
TGTGCCAGCAGCCAAGGGGCGGAGCACCCTAGAGAGCAGTACTTC	CASSQGAEHPREQYF	.	.	TRBV4-2	TRBJ2-7
TGTGCCAGCAGCTTAGTAAGCTACGAGCAGTACTTC	CASSLVSYEQYF	few	.	TRBV7-9	TRBJ2-7
TGTGCCAGCACCCCCTGGGAGGGACCTAATTCACCCCTCCACTTT	CASTPWEGPNSPLHF	.	.	TRBV7-9	TRBJ1-6
TGTGCCAGCAGCGTCCGGGACAGGGGAAATAATTCACCCCTCCACTTT	CASSVRDRGNNSPLHF	few	TRBD1	TRBV5-4	TRBJ1-6
TGTGCCAGCAGCTTAGAGGGAAACACCATATATTTT	CASSLEGNTIYF	.	.	TRBV7-8	TRBJ1-3
TGCGCCAGCAGCCAAGATCTGGACAGGGGGACTGAAGCTTTCTTT	CASSQDLDRGTEAFF	.	TRBD1	TRBV4-1	TRBJ1-1
TGTGCCAGCAGCCACTCACAGAGCTACGAGCAGTACTTC	CASSHSQSYEQYF	.	.	TRBV14	TRBJ2-7
TGTGCCAGCCGGGTGGCGGATAGCAATCAGCCCCAGCATTTT	CASRVADSNQPQHF	.	.	TRBV6-6	TRBJ1-5
TGCGCCAGCAGCTTGATGGCTAGCGGGAGCACAGATACGCAGTATTTT	CASSLMASGSTDTQYF	.	TRBD2	TRBV5-1	TRBJ2-3
TGTGCCAGCAGTTTGGGGACAGGGCGGTACACCTTC	CASSLGTGRYTF	few	TRBD1	TRBV9	TRBJ1-2
TGTGCCAAGGAGAACGGGGCTTTCTTT	CAKENGAFF	few	.	TRBV2	TRBJ1-1
TGCGCCAGCAGCCAAGGACAGGGCAATCAGCCCCAGCATTTT	CASSQGQGNQPQHF	.	TRBD1	TRBV5-1	TRBJ1-5
TGTGCCAGCAATAATCGGGGAGGGGAGGCAGATACGCAGTATTTT	CASNNRGGEADTQYF	.	TRBD2	TRBV27	TRBJ2-3
TGTGCCAGCAGCTTCCGACAGGGAGGTCAGCCCCAGCATTTT	CASSFRQGGQPQHF	.	TRBD1	TRBV5-8	TRBJ1-5
TGTGCCTCCCACCCGGGGGGGGATACGCAGTATTTT	CASHPGGDTQYF	.	TRBD2	TRBV5-5	TRBJ2-3
TGTGCCAGCAGCCCGAGAGGGTACTACGAGCAGTACTTC	CASSPRGYYEQYF	.	.	TRBV9	TRBJ2-7
TGTGCCAGCAGCACTAGCGGGGTCGGAGAGACCCAGTACTTC	CASSTSGVGETQYF	.	TRBD2	TRBV6-1	TRBJ2-5
TGCAGTGCCCTGGGTGAGACCCAGTACTTC	CSALGETQYF	.	.	TRBV20-1	TRBJ2-5
TGTGCCAGCAGCCCAATCGGACTCGAGGGCCCCGGGACCCAGTACTTC	CASSPIGLEGPGTQYF	.	.	TRBV7-6	TRBJ2-5